This T cell receptor (beta chain) was identified in a study of identical twins. Study-level findings and limits: Sharing of beta out-of-frame sequences by twins showed a weaker excess. High-abundance cord blood beta clonotypes had fewer insertions; memory repertoires showed none.

Healthy Caucasian individuals made up all the donors. Unique molecular identifiers were in the cDNA, with template-switch universal primer binding. TCRdb called the 5' RACE reads again in MiXCR, with one record for every CDR3 protein. The table includes under 350,000 distinct CDR3 sequences, 9.5% detected once. This clonotype was seen at least ten times. Its specificity is not known. This CDR3 contains 15 residues. V gave up 8 bases and J gave up 0 bases; unmatched junction bases: 8. A further study also used this sample, focusing on yellow fever vaccine responses in identical twins.

The chain has TRBV12-3 or TRBV12-4 and TRBJ2-5; 8 nucleotides align to TRBD1. Sequencing input: CD8+ T cells sorted from blood. This sequence was found in a woman under 30 in good health. This chain's CDR3 is CASGETGDNQETQYF. CDR3 bases: TGTGCCAGCGGGGAGACAGGGGACAACCAAGAGACCCAGTACTTC.